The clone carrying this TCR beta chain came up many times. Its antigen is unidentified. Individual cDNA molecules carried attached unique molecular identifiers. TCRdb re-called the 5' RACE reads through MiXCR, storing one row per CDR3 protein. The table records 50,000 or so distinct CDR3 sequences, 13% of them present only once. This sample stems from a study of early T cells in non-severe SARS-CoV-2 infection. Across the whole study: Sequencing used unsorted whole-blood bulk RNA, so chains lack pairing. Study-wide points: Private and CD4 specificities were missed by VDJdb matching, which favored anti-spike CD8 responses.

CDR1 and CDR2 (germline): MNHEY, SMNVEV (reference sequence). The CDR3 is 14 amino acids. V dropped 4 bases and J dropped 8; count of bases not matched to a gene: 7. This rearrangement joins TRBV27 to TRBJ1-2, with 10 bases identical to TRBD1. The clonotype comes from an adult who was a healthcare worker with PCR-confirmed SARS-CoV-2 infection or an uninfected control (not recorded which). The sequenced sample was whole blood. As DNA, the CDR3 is TGTGCCAGCAGTTCCCTAGGACAGGGGGACGGCTACACCTTC. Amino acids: CASSSLGQGDGYTF.